This is a list of T cell receptor beta chains from one sample in a study of shared clonotypes between healthy human individuals. TCRdb's table, derived via immunoSEQ multiplex PCR, lists solely in-frame clones and lacks some. The sample carries some 740,000 clones, 90% to 95% recorded once. Sequencing was performed on naive CD8+ T cells sorted from blood. Receptors originate from a man younger than 40 in good health. Each CDR3 is given with its conserved first and last residue. The order of the fields is CDR3 protein, CDR3 DNA, CDR3 length, V gene, clone size, D gene, J gene. D genes are given only for firm matches. Not every row has a clone size; where given, it reads once, few, many or a size class.

CASSLTSGQNTGELFF,TGTGCCAGCAGTTTGACTAGCGGGCAAAACACCGGGGAGCTGTTTTTT,16,TRBV6-5,NA,TRBD2,TRBJ2-2
CASSLGGLAGANVLTF,TGTGCCAGCAGTTTGGGAGGGTTAGCTGGGGCCAACGTCCTGACTTTC,16,TRBV6-5,NA,TRBD2,TRBJ2-6
CASTAGGSVTEAFF,TGTGCCAGCACCGCAGGTGGGTCAGTCACTGAAGCTTTCTTT,14,TRBV5-6,NA,NA,TRBJ1-1
CASRTGVGELFF,TGTGCCAGCAGGACCGGCGTCGGGGAGCTGTTTTTT,12,TRBV11-2,NA,NA,TRBJ2-2
CASSLTQGLYEQYF,TGTGCCAGCAGCTTAACTCAGGGGCTCTACGAGCAGTACTTC,14,TRBV11-2,NA,NA,TRBJ2-7
CASREGWDRGYEQYF,TGTGCCAGCAGAGAGGGGTGGGACAGGGGCTACGAGCAGTACTTC,15,TRBV6-1,NA,TRBD1,TRBJ2-7
CASFGENTEAFF,TGTGCCAGCTTTGGGGAGAACACTGAAGCTTTCTTT,12,TRBV13,NA,NA,TRBJ1-1
CASSLFAGAGGLPGELFF,TGTGCCAGCAGCTTATTTGCCGGGGCGGGAGGGCTCCCCGGGGAGCTGTTTTTT,18,TRBV11-2,NA,TRBD2,TRBJ2-2
CASSDRGFGELFF,TGCGCCAGCAGTGATCGTGGGTTCGGGGAGCTGTTTTTT,13,TRBV10-1,NA,NA,TRBJ2-2
CASSTLQTGAGTEAFF,TGTGCCAGTAGTACCCTCCAGACAGGCGCGGGTACTGAAGCTTTCTTT,16,TRBV19,NA,NA,TRBJ1-1
CASSLYQGDYGYTF,TGTGCCAGCAGTTTATATCAGGGTGACTATGGCTACACCTTC,14,TRBV27,NA,NA,TRBJ1-2
CASSLRLPGVHEQYF,TGTGCCAGCAGTTTGCGGTTGCCAGGGGTCCACGAGCAGTACTTC,15,TRBV27,NA,NA,TRBJ2-7
CASSYSQGGELFF,TGTGCCAGCAGTTACTCGCAGGGGGGGGAGCTGTTTTTT,13,TRBV6-6,few,NA,TRBJ2-2
CASSPGSGGLEQYF,TGTGCCAGCAGTCCCGGCTCAGGAGGGCTCGAGCAGTACTTC,14,TRBV6-5,NA,NA,TRBJ2-7
CASQPSGFYEQYF,TGTGCCAGCCAACCTAGCGGGTTTTACGAGCAGTACTTC,13,TRBV6-6,NA,TRBD2,TRBJ2-7
CSVEDPNTEAFF,TGCAGCGTTGAGGACCCGAACACTGAAGCTTTCTTT,12,TRBV29-1,NA,NA,TRBJ1-1
CASSLLGFGLAGPFEETQYF,TGCGCCAGCAGCCTGCTAGGGTTCGGACTAGCGGGACCCTTTGAAGAGACCCAGTACTTC,20,TRBV5-1,NA,TRBD2,TRBJ2-5
CASSLRTEEQPQHF,TGTGCCAGCAGCTTGCGGACCGAAGAGCAGCCCCAGCATTTT,14,TRBV5-6,NA,NA,TRBJ1-5
CASSAGQGGYQPQHF,TGCGCCAGCAGCGCGGGACAGGGTGGGTATCAGCCCCAGCATTTT,15,TRBV5-1,NA,TRBD1,TRBJ1-5
CASLGRVYEQYF,TGTGCCAGCTTGGGCAGGGTCTACGAGCAGTACTTC,12,TRBV2,NA,NA,TRBJ2-7
CASRRTSGSSPYNEQFF,TGTGCCAGCAGACGGACTAGCGGGAGTTCGCCCTACAATGAGCAGTTCTTC,17,TRBV14,NA,TRBD2,TRBJ2-1
CASSLNRPGRGSYEQYF,TGTGCCAGCAGTTTAAATCGACCCGGGAGAGGCTCCTACGAGCAGTACTTC,17,TRBV27,NA,NA,TRBJ2-7
CASSFVGNTEAFF,TGTGCCAGCAGCTTTGTAGGTAACACTGAAGCTTTCTTT,13,TRBV5-5,NA,NA,TRBJ1-1
CASSFGYEQYF,TGTGCCAGCAGCTTCGGGTACGAGCAGTACTTC,11,TRBV5-6,NA,NA,TRBJ2-7
CASGTIERAYEQYF,TGTGCCAGCGGGACTATAGAGCGGGCCTACGAGCAGTACTTC,14,TRBV27,NA,TRBD2,TRBJ2-7
CASSHLPRDEQFF,TGCGCCAGCAGCCACCTGCCTAGGGATGAGCAGTTCTTC,13,TRBV4-1,NA,NA,TRBJ2-1
CSVEDGGSAYNEQFF,TGCAGCGTTGAAGATGGAGGGAGCGCCTACAATGAGCAGTTCTTC,15,TRBV29-1,NA,NA,TRBJ2-1
CASSPTGEAYQETQYF,TGTGCCAGCAGCCCCACCGGGGAGGCGTACCAAGAGACCCAGTACTTC,16,TRBV13,NA,NA,TRBJ2-5
CASSAHRGRNEKLFF,TGTGCCAGCAGCGCACACAGGGGGCGTAATGAAAAACTGTTTTTT,15,TRBV7-9,NA,TRBD1,TRBJ1-4
CASSLRTHLTDTQYF,TGTGCCAGCAGCCTCAGGACGCATCTCACAGATACGCAGTATTTT,15,TRBV11-2,NA,NA,TRBJ2-3
CSARASGSRPEDTQYF,TGCAGCGCGCGGGCTAGCGGGAGTCGCCCCGAGGATACGCAGTATTTT,16,TRBV29-1,NA,TRBD2,TRBJ2-3
CASRVAGGTGELFF,TGTGCCAGCAGGGTAGCGGGAGGGACCGGGGAGCTGTTTTTT,14,TRBV27,once,TRBD2,TRBJ2-2
CAIPLAGVARRVTQYF,TGTGCCATCCCACTAGCGGGAGTTGCCCGACGCGTAACCCAGTACTTC,16,TRBV7-2,NA,TRBD2,TRBJ2-5
CASRGQEYDGELFF,TGTGCCAGTCGGGGACAGGAGTACGACGGGGAGCTGTTTTTT,14,TRBV14,NA,TRBD1,TRBJ2-2
CSARDTGLEQYF,TGCAGCGCCCGGGACACAGGGTTGGAGCAGTACTTC,12,TRBV29-1,NA,NA,TRBJ2-7
CASSLYGTGNTEQFF,TGTGCCAGCAGCTTATATGGGACAGGGAACACTGAGCAGTTCTTC,15,TRBV11-2,NA,TRBD1,TRBJ2-1
CASAGRNNEQFF,TGTGCCAGCGCCGGGAGAAACAATGAGCAGTTCTTC,12,TRBV7-3,once,NA,TRBJ2-1
CASSQQGYEQYF,TGTGCCAGCAGCCAACAGGGTTACGAGCAGTACTTC,12,TRBV5-5,NA,NA,TRBJ2-7
CASSPAGSGETQYF,TGTGCCAGCAGCCCGGCAGGGAGTGGAGAGACCCAGTACTTC,14,TRBV7-9,NA,NA,TRBJ2-5
CASSQDFRSYNEQFF,TGTGCCAGCAGCCAAGACTTCCGCTCCTACAATGAGCAGTTCTTC,15,TRBV13,NA,NA,TRBJ2-1
CASSEQGTRYEQYF,TGTGCCAGCAGTGAACAGGGGACCCGCTACGAGCAGTACTTC,14,TRBV6-1,NA,NA,TRBJ2-7
CASSFGTGNTEAFF,TGTGCCAGCAGCTTCGGGACAGGGAACACTGAAGCTTTCTTT,14,TRBV5-6,NA,TRBD1,TRBJ1-1
CASSPSGAAGELFF,TGTGCCAGCTCACCGTCCGGGGCCGCCGGGGAGCTGTTTTTT,14,TRBV18,NA,NA,TRBJ2-2
CASIRDYDTYF,TGTGCCAGCATCAGGGACTATGACACGTACTTC,11,TRBV28,NA,TRBD2,TRBJ2-7
CASSEDSGTNQPQHF,TGTGCCAGCAGTGAAGATAGTGGGACCAATCAGCCCCAGCATTTT,15,TRBV2,NA,NA,TRBJ1-5
CASVGQDGYTF,TGTGCCAGCGTGGGACAGGATGGCTACACCTTC,11,TRBV9,NA,TRBD1,TRBJ1-2
CASNPGLGGDTQYF,TGTGCCAGCAACCCTGGACTTGGAGGAGATACGCAGTATTTT,14,TRBV7-8,NA,NA,TRBJ2-3
CASSLRQANYNEQFF,TGTGCCAGCAGTCTTAGACAGGCGAACTACAATGAGCAGTTCTTC,15,TRBV27,NA,NA,TRBJ2-1
CASRTSGSSNEQFF,TGTGCCAGCAGGACTAGCGGGAGTTCCAATGAGCAGTTCTTC,14,TRBV27,NA,TRBD2,TRBJ2-1
CASSMGDFSYNEQFF,TGTGCCAGTAGTATGGGGGACTTTTCCTACAATGAGCAGTTCTTC,15,TRBV19,NA,NA,TRBJ2-1
CASSLDGGNEKLFF,TGTGCCAGCAGCTTAGACGGCGGGAATGAAAAACTGTTTTTT,14,TRBV7-2,NA,NA,TRBJ1-4
CASGSGLAGYNEQFF,TGTGCTAGTGGCTCGGGACTAGCGGGATACAATGAGCAGTTCTTC,15,TRBV12-5,NA,TRBD2,TRBJ2-1
CASSQDHTGNYEQYF,TGCGCCAGCAGCCAAGACCATACAGGGAACTACGAGCAGTACTTC,15,TRBV4-1,NA,NA,TRBJ2-7
CASSLSSLGAAEQYF,TGTGCCAGCAGTTTAAGTTCGCTTGGTGCAGCCGAGCAGTACTTC,15,TRBV27,NA,NA,TRBJ2-7
CASRGEQKRNQPQHF,TGTGCCAGCAGGGGCGAACAAAAGAGAAATCAGCCCCAGCATTTT,15,TRBV2,NA,NA,TRBJ1-5
CASSLVLDTGELFF,TGTGCCAGCAGCTTAGTCCTTGACACCGGGGAGCTGTTTTTT,14,TRBV7-9,NA,NA,TRBJ2-2
CSVEEAGVSSYEQYF,TGCAGCGTTGAAGAGGCGGGGGTAAGCTCCTACGAGCAGTACTTC,15,TRBV29-1,NA,TRBD2,TRBJ2-7